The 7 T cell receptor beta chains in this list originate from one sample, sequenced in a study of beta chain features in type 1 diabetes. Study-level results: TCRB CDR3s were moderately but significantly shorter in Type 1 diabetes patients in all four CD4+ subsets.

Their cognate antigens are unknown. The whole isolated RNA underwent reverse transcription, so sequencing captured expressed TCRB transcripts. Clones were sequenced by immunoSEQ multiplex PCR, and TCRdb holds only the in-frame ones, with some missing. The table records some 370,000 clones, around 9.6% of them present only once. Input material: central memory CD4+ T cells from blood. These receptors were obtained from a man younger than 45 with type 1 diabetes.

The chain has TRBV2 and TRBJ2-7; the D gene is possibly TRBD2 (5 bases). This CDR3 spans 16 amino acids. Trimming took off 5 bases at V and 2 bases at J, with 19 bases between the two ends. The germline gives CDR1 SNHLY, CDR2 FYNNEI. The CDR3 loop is CASSYSLPDGAYEQYF. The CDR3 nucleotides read TGTGCCAGCAGTTACTCCCTCCCTGACGGGGCCTACGAGCAGTACTTC. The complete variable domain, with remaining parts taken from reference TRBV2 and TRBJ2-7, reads EPEVTQTPSHQVTQMGQEVILRCVPISNHLYFYWYRQILGQKVEFLVSFYNNEISEKSEIFDDQFSVERPDGSNFTLKIRSTKLEDSAMYFCASSYSLPDGAYEQYFGPGTRLTVT.

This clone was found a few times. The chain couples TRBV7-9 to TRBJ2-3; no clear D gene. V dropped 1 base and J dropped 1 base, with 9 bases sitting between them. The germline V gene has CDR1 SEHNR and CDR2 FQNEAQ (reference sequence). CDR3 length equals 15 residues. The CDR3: CASSLDLTGTDTQYF. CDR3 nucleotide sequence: TGTGCCAGCAGCTTAGACTTGACGGGCACAGATACGCAGTATTTT. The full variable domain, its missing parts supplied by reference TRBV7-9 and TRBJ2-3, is DTGVSQNPRHKITKRGQNVTFRCDPISEHNRLYWYRQTLGQGPEFLTYFQNEAQLEKSRLLSDRFSAERPKGSFSTLEIQRTEQGDSAMYLCASSLDLTGTDTQYFGPGTRLTVL.

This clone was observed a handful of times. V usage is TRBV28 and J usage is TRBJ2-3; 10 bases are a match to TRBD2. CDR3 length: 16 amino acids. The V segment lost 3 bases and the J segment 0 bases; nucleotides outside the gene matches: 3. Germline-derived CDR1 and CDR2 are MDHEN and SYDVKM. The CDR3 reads CASSFMGLASTDTQYF. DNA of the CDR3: TGTGCCAGCAGTTTTATGGGACTAGCGAGCACAGATACGCAGTATTTT.

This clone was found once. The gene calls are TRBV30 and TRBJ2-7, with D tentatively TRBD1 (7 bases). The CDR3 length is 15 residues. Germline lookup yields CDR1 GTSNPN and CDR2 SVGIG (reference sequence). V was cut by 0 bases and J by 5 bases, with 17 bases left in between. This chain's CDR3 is CAWSVWQGGLDEQYF. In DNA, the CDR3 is TGTGCCTGGAGTGTTTGGCAGGGGGGTCTGGACGAGCAGTACTTC.

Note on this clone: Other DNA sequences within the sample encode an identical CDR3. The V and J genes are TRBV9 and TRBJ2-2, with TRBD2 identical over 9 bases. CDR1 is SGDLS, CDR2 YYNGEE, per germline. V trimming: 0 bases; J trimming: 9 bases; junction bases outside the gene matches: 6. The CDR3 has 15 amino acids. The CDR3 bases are TGTGCCAGCAGCGTAGGAACCGGGACTAGCAGGGAGCTGTTTTTT. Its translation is CASSVGTGTSRELFF.

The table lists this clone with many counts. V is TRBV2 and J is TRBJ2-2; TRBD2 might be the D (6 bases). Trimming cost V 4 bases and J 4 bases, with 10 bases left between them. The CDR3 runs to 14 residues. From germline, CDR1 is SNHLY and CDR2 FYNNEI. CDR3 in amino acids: CASSATSATGELFF. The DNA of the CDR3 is TGTGCCAGCAGTGCGACTAGTGCCACCGGGGAGCTGTTTTTT.

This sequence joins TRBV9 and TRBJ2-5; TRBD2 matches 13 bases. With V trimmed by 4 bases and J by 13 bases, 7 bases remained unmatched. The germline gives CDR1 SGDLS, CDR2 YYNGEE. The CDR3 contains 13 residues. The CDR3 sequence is CASSPRLAGGRYF. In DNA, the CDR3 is TGTGCCAGCAGCCCCAGACTAGCGGGAGGCAGGTACTTC.